The TCR beta chain described here comes from a study of cytomegalovirus exposure and HLA in healthy donors (dated by TCRdb to 2016 to 2017). Looking at the study overall: An earlier analysis of roughly 610 of the donors reported approximately 260 Gb of sequence data and 100 million to 120 million unique TCR beta sequences obtained from 180 million or so T cells. About 280 gigabases of sequencing data and roughly 90 million unique TCR sequences were included in an early release covering around 600 HLA-typed donors. The genetic ancestry cluster associated with self-reported Caucasian donors included 65% to 90% of the 350 to 500 genotyped donors. The study was designed to test whether signatures of past pathogen exposure could be identified by cataloging public T cell receptors. The T cell repertoires of 666 subjects were profiled by immunosequencing and related to cytomegalovirus serostatus. Besides the first cohort of roughly 660 subjects, a separate validation cohort made up of 120 different subjects was used. To predict cytomegalovirus infection status, the study combined high-throughput TCR immunosequencing, statistical association of individual TCRs with disease status, and machine learning. A later analysis re-analyzed previously published TCR beta repertoires from 666 donors and added high-resolution HLA genotyping to study TCR occurrence patterns. Rather than using new phenotypic data, the later analysis identified candidate immune exposures from TCR beta sequences and from how often those sequences occurred across donors. An earlier analysis of fewer than 700 of the donors applied high-throughput TCR beta sequencing to assess whether each TCR beta V gene segment acted as functional or pseudogenic. Donor age, sex, ethnicity and CMV serostatus were collected together with the repertoire data. A later genetic analysis used genome-wide SNP genotypes for about 60% of the 666 donors, treating that subset as a discovery cohort. Every discovery cohort repertoire had been produced on one sequencing platform. HLA typing included class I and class II loci at four-digit resolution. Typing coverage varied by locus: about 620-630 donors for A, B, C, DRB1 and DQB1; some 520 for DQA1; nearly 610 for DPA1; about 450 for DPB1. Roughly five DR-DQ haplotypes were treated as single units for association and clustering because of strong linkage in the cohort. On average, roughly 200,000 unique TCR beta nucleotide sequences were sequenced per donor among a few hundred genotyped donors of the cohort, with roughly 18% of those sequences being non-productive.

CDR1 and CDR2 are drawn from the germline V gene (reference sequence): MNHNY, SVGAGI. From cysteine to phenylalanine, the CDR3 is 14 amino acids long. Of all the DNA, just the CDR3 is kept, 42 bases in frame from base 1. V is shortened by 0 bases, J by 3 bases, and the region joining them spans 5 bases. Results and caveats for the whole study, not just this receptor: According to the authors, the approach could potentially be generalized to other disease states and immunological phenotypes. In a later analysis, about 17,000 TCR beta sequences were associated with specific HLA alleles at a false discovery rate of 0.05. For the cohort, immune exposure information was limited to CMV serostatus. A group of highly shared sequence variants was considered likely to be a technical artifact of the sequencing pipeline. Roughly uniform sequencing depth across donors was assumed in presence/absence analyses, although this assumption may not hold. The cohort was sequenced for TCR beta chains only, and without alpha or paired-chain data the features that could be detected were limited. In an earlier analysis of more than 500 of the donors, most TCR beta V segments appeared in productive rearrangements about 87% or about 30% of the time, broadly matching IMGT annotations. Because counts were too low, around 17 rarely observed V segments, including chromosome 9 orphons, were left out of the earlier analysis of several hundred of the donors. According to a later genetic analysis, donors in an Asian-associated ancestry cluster had fewer N-insertions in productive TCRs than the roughly 670-donor mean. A total of about 180 TCR beta chains were listed by the study as associated with cytomegalovirus. In both the original and validation cohorts, the classifier was reported to diagnose cytomegalovirus status with high specificity and sensitivity. Compared with equally common non-associated chains, HLA-associated TCR beta chains in a later analysis were more clonally expanded and had lower generation probabilities. According to a later analysis, most CMV-associated TCR beta chains appeared to be HLA-restricted, and the HLA associations seemed to be driven largely by CMV exposure. Linkage disequilibrium might explain the correlated functional status among segregating V segments, but an unknown experimental factor could not be excluded. Some IMGT-functional V segments, including TRBV6-2 and TRBV6-3, could not be distinguished by the 87-base-pair reads and were therefore excluded. In a later analysis, several top co-occurrence clusters were reported to appear linked to parvovirus B19, influenza, CMV and Epstein-Barr virus. An association between a missense DCLRE1C variant and V-gene and J-gene trimming of TCR beta chains was found in a later genetic analysis and replicated in an independent cohort. According to a later analysis, TCR association rates differed among HLA loci, with DRB1 alleles showing the most associated TCRs and HLA-C alleles showing the fewest. While some public TCRs were present in many individuals, most TCR sequences turned up only very rarely across donors. Because HLA typing was missing for some donors at each locus, association tests included only the typed subset. In vitro tests confirmed that a few of the cytomegalovirus-associated TCR beta chains recognize cytomegalovirus antigens. A further reported finding was that TCR beta sequences accurately predicted the HLA-A and HLA-B alleles for most subjects in the first cohort. Assigning TCR associations to individual alleles was difficult when HLA alleles, especially DR and DQ, strongly co-occurred.

In regard to this clone: It has no known antigen specificity. Per-nucleotide qualities are absent, and no much larger clonotype sits a single base away.

The cohort consisted of 666 healthy bone marrow donors. At the time of sampling, every cohort member was nominally healthy, though immune exposures that went unrecorded were likely present. The donor tested CMV seronegative, placing the donor among the roughly 400 seronegative members of the cohort. Each donor provided a peripheral blood sample, and peripheral blood mononuclear cells were used for TCR beta sequencing. Genomic DNA was extracted from the blood cell samples with the Qiagen DNeasy Blood Extraction Kit. The protocol used for the library was the immunoSEQ multiplex PCR assay. For the multiplex PCR, a mixture combining 60 forward primers for TCR Vbeta segments and 13 reverse primers for TCR Jbeta segments was used. The CDR3 region of rearranged TCR beta genes was amplified from genomic DNA with a multiplex PCR assay. The Illumina HiSeq System was used to sequence the amplified TCR beta libraries as 87-base-pair reads. The source study handled its data this way. A later analysis counted about 76 million unique TCR beta chains across the 700 or so repertoires, and roughly 10 million of these chains were shared by at least two donors. To remove PCR and sequencing errors, raw reads were error-corrected and collapsed into unique sequences using a nearest-neighbor algorithm that merged closely related sequences. To assign V, D and J gene segments, CDR3 sequences were aligned to IMGT reference sequences. Each retained sequence needed at least a six-nucleotide match to both a V gene segment and a J gene segment. Rearrangements were classified as productive when the CDR3 lacked stop codons and remained in frame with V and J, and all other rearrangements were classified as non-productive. CDR3 was defined according to IMGT convention as the region running from the second conserved V-encoded cysteine to the conserved J-encoded phenylalanine. The earlier analysis of a few hundred of the donors excluded sequences that lacked an unambiguous match to a single V gene segment. An earlier analysis of 587 of the donors classified V segments as functional when productive rearrangements were above 56.7% and as segregating when the standard deviation between donors was above 5%. A statistical classification framework was built for diagnosing cytomegalovirus status from the catalog of TCR beta chain sequences. In a later analysis, TCR nucleotide sequences were compared against IMGT/GENE-DB human TR gene sequences so that V and J genes could be assigned. A later analysis assigned CDR3 sequences and most-parsimonious VDJ recombination scenarios with the TCRdist pipeline. In a later analysis, each TCR beta chain was defined by its CDR3 amino acid sequence together with its V-gene family, and reads lacking a unique V-gene family were excluded. To address suspected cross-contamination and a sequencing artifact, a later analysis removed approximately 590 highly shared, low-generation-probability nucleotide sequences. For each public chain, a later analysis derived a clonal expansion index from normalized ranks of inferred template counts within each repertoire. In a later analysis, generation probabilities were computed with a VDJ recombination model fitted to out-of-frame rearrangements, and the resulting probabilities were checked against IGoR. A later analysis scored TCR-TCR, TCR-HLA and TCR-CMV co-occurrence with hypergeometric tests, applying a repertoire-size bias correction to TCR pairs. To estimate false discovery rates, a later analysis permuted the HLA or CMV assignments 20 times. In a later analysis, co-occurring TCRs were grouped with DBSCAN, and TCRdist sequence similarity was added when clustering was performed within HLA-allele-positive subsets. Repertoires with fewer than 30,000 or more than 120,000 public chains were left out of co-occurrence clustering, as were about 5 repertoires with anomalous nucleotide sharing. This is the immuneACCESS table as TCRdb keeps it, with only in-frame sequences that have V and J called. A part of the clones is gone; compared with another copy, unresolved V genes explain less than half, and the rest is unexplained. Clone size and the V and J calls come from that table; the DNA yielded D and trimming. The sample contains around 150,000 clones, 75% to 90% of them found a single time. Over 1.5% of the sample rests with the top ten.

Sequenced input: PBMCs. The rearranged segments are TRBV6-6 and TRBJ2-2, with no confident D gene call. The sequence came from a woman aged 18-29 years in good health and CMV-seronegative. The CDR3 region: CASSYSPDTGELFF. The sequence in DNA is TGTGCCAGCAGTTACTCGCCGGACACCGGGGAGCTGTTTTTT.